The 11 T cell receptor beta chains below come from one sample, sequenced in a study of T cell responses to AZD1222 COVID-19 vaccine. Produced via immunoSEQ multiplex PCR; TCRdb's table is partial and in-frame only. The top ten hold 26% of the sample, which has tens of thousands of clones, around 81% seen once. Sequenced material: peripheral blood, taken 28 days after the second AZD1222 dose. The source of these receptors is an adult who received the AZD1222 COVID-19 vaccine.

This sequence joins TRBV19 and TRBJ2-3; no definite D call. The germline V and J ends were trimmed by 1 base and 3 bases, with 5 bases remaining between them. The CDR3 extends over 13 amino acids. Looked up from germline, CDR1 is LNHDA and CDR2 is SQIVND (reference sequence). The DNA of the CDR3 is TGTGCCAGTAGTATAGTCCGAACAGATACGCAGTATTTT. Protein: CASSIVRTDTQYF.

The rearrangement joins TRBV6-5 to TRBJ1-5; tentative D call: TRBD1 (5 bases). Germline loops: CDR1 MNHEY, CDR2 SVGAGI. The V gene lost 0 bases and the J gene lost 7 bases, with 13 bases spanning the gap. CDR3 length: 15 residues. The CDR3 sequence: CASSYSGVGGQPQHF. The CDR3 DNA is TGTGCCAGCAGTTACTCAGGGGTGGGAGGGCAGCCCCAGCATTTT.

V and J are TRBV7-3 and TRBJ1-3; no firm D call. V lost 3 bases and J lost 3, with 15 bases in between. Germline V gene sequence: CDR1 SGHTA, CDR2 FQGTGA. This CDR3 contains 16 residues. CDR3 protein: CASSFSHTPGGNTIYF. CDR3 coding DNA: TGTGCCAGCAGCTTTAGCCATACCCCCGGTGGAAACACCATATATTTT.

This chain uses TRBV3-1 (or the pseudogene TRBV3-2) with TRBJ2-7, with D hard to call. Germline V gene sequence: CDR1 LGHDT, CDR2 YNNKEL (reference sequence). V was cut by 4 bases and J by 7 bases, with 11 bases left in between. This CDR3 comprises 12 residues. CDR3 loop: CASSRSYGEQYF. The CDR3 DNA reads TGTGCCAGCAGCCGTAGCTACGGGGAGCAGTACTTC.

The rearrangement joins TRBV6-2 or TRBV6-3 to TRBJ1-1, with 9 bases identical to TRBD1. Germline V gene sequence: CDR1 MNHEY, CDR2 SVGEGT. Germline trimming cut 4 bases from V and 4 bases from J; bases unmatched to any gene: 7. The CDR3 extends over 15 amino acids. As DNA, the CDR3 is TGTGCCAGCAGTTCCTGGACAGGGGTCGTCACTGAAGCTTTCTTT. It specifies CASSSWTGVVTEAFF.

The rearrangement joins TRBV7-2 to TRBJ2-1; D possibly corresponds to TRBD2 (5 bases). The CDR3 extends over 15 amino acids. With 2 bases removed from V and 6 bases from J, the gap between germline ends came to 14 bases. The germline V gene has CDR1 SGHTA and CDR2 FQGNSA. CDR3 protein: CASSLSGSTVNEQFF. As DNA, the CDR3 is TGTGCCAGCAGCTTATCGGGGAGCACCGTCAATGAGCAGTTCTTC.

The CDR3 here is CAWSVKDQGITEAFF. The CDR3 nucleotides are TGTGCCTGGAGTGTAAAAGATCAGGGGATCACTGAAGCTTTCTTT. V usage is TRBV30 and J usage is TRBJ1-1, with D maybe TRBD1 (6 bases). CDR3 size: 15 residues. Germline-derived CDR1 and CDR2 are GTSNPN and SVGIG (reference sequence). V dropped 0 bases and J dropped 4 bases, with 15 bases sitting between them.

The J gene is TRBJ1-4, the V gene TRBV19; D might be TRBD1 (5 bases). Germline V gene sequence: CDR1 LNHDA, CDR2 SQIVND (reference sequence). The CDR3 loop spans 15 amino acids. The V end lost 5 bases, the J end lost 4 bases, and 14 bases lay between the germline ends. DNA of the CDR3: TGTGCCAGTAGTCCCATGGGGCGGCTTAATGAAAAACTGTTTTTT. Protein product: CASSPMGRLNEKLFF. Using reference TRBV19 and TRBJ1-4 for the parts outside the CDR3, the full variable domain is DGGITQSPKYLFRKEGQNVTLSCEQNLNHDAMYWYRQDPGQGLRLIYYSQIVNDFQKGDIAEGYSVSREKKESFPLTVTSAQKNPTAFYLCASSPMGRLNEKLFFGSGTQLSVL.

This chain links TRBV9 with TRBJ2-2; 12 bases are shared with TRBD2. J gave up 5 bases and V 4 bases, and 6 bases lay outside the gene matches. This CDR3 is 16 amino acids long. CDR1 SGDLS and CDR2 YYNGEE come from the germline V gene. CDR3 amino acids: CASSPRLAGETGELFF. Here the CDR3 DNA reads TGTGCCAGCAGCCCAAGACTAGCGGGAGAAACCGGGGAGCTGTTTTTT.

The chain couples TRBV9 to TRBJ2-7, with D perhaps assigned TRBD1 or TRBD2 (5 bases each). The V end lost 0 bases, the J end lost 1 base, and 5 bases lay between the germline ends. Germline CDR1 reads SGDLS; CDR2 reads YYNGEE. This CDR3 region has 13 residues. The CDR3 loop reads CASSVGGSYEQYF. CDR3 nucleotides: TGTGCCAGCAGCGTAGGGGGGTCCTACGAGCAGTACTTC.

The chain combines TRBV14 with TRBJ2-2, with 13 positions matching TRBD2. The CDR3 runs 16 residues. From germline, CDR1 is SGHDN and CDR2 FVKESK. Losses at the gene ends were 4 bases for V and 4 bases for J; bases not matched to a gene: 3. CDR3 in DNA: TGTGCCAGCAGCCCCGGACTAGCGGGAGTCACCGGGGAGCTGTTTTTT. This translates into CASSPGLAGVTGELFF.